A selection of T cell receptor beta chains follows, all from one sample in a study of metastatic and nonmetastatic thyroid tumors. With MiXCR, TCRdb called clones anew from the PCR reads. This table has 15,000 to 25,000 clones, around two fifths appearing once. Source material: tumor tissue. These TCRs come from a female donor with papillary thyroid cancer or a benign thyroid nodule (not recorded which). Some clones in this sample may be carry-over from other donors' samples. Both conserved end residues are part of each CDR3. The order of the fields is CDR3 length, V gene, J gene, D gene, clone size, CDR3 DNA, CDR3 protein. D genes are given only for firm matches. Size tells how often a clone was seen (once, few, many) or the class of an expanded clone, and some rows leave it out.

15	TRBV11-1	TRBJ2-1	TRBD2	-	TGTGCCAGCAGCTTACGACTAGCGGGAGTCAATGAGCAGTTCTTC	CASSLRLAGVNEQFF
19	TRBV13	TRBJ2-7	TRBD2	-	TGTGCCAGCAGCTCGCCCGGGACTAGCGGGAGGTACCCGCCGGGCGAGCAGTACTTC	CASSSPGTSGRYPPGEQYF
13	TRBV12-3/TRBV12-4	TRBJ2-7	TRBD2	-	TGTGCCAGCAGTTGGGGAGGGTGCTACGAGCAGTACTTC	CASSWGGCYEQYF
14	TRBV6-1	TRBJ1-1	TRBD1	-	TGTGCCAGCAGAGTGGGACAGGGGAACACTGAAGCTTTCTTT	CASRVGQGNTEAFF
19	TRBV11-1	TRBJ2-5	TRBD2	-	TGTGCCAGCAGCTCGACCCAAAGGGAAGCGGGAGGTATCGGCGAGACCCAGTACTTC	CASSSTQREAGGIGETQYF
14	TRBV30	TRBJ2-1	-	-	TGTGCCTGGACGGGGGGCCCCTCCTACAATGAGCAGTTCTTC	CAWTGGPSYNEQFF
11	TRBV12-3/TRBV12-4	TRBJ2-1	-	-	TGTGCCAGCAGAGGGGACGGTGAGCAGTTCTTC	CASRGDGEQFF
15	TRBV11-2	TRBJ2-7	-	-	TGTGCCAGCAGCTTAGATACCGGGGGGCGCTACGAGCAGTACTTC	CASSLDTGGRYEQYF
13	TRBV7-2	TRBJ1-6	-	medium-sized	TGTGCCAGCAGCTTGACAGGAGAATCACCCCTCCACTTT	CASSLTGESPLHF
13	TRBV9	TRBJ1-1	-	-	TGTGCCAGCAGCGTGGAAGGGGACACTGAAGCTTTCTTT	CASSVEGDTEAFF
19	TRBV15	TRBJ2-7	TRBD1	-	TGTGCCACCAGCAGAGACCTTTATCGTCTGGGACAGGTAAACTACGAGCAGTACTTC	CATSRDLYRLGQVNYEQYF
19	TRBV10-3	TRBJ1-1	-	-	TGTGCCATCACTTTCGAACAGCGCCCCCGGCCTCGGGTGAACACTGAAGCTTTCTTT	CAITFEQRPRPRVNTEAFF
13	TRBV20-1	TRBJ2-7	TRBD1	few	TGCAGTGCTAGAGGGGACAGGGACTACGAGCAGTACTTC	CSARGDRDYEQYF
13	TRBV6-1	TRBJ2-7	TRBD1	many	TGTGCCAGCAGTCGGGACAGGGGGCACGAGCAGTACTTC	CASSRDRGHEQYF
12	TRBV10-2	TRBJ1-2	TRBD1	-	TGCGCCAGCAGTGATCAACAGGGGGCGGCCACCTTC	CASSDQQGAATF
14	TRBV20-1	TRBJ1-4	-	-	TGCAGTCCTCCAGCCCTCCCTATTGGTGAAAAACTGTTTTTT	CSPPALPIGEKLFF
15	TRBV27	TRBJ2-3	TRBD2	-	TGTGCCAGCAGTTCAAGGACTAGCGGTACAGATACGCAGTATTTT	CASSSRTSGTDTQYF
13	TRBV5-1	TRBJ1-1	-	-	TGCGCCAGCAGCTTTACAGGGAACACTGAAGCTTTCTTT	CASSFTGNTEAFF
17	TRBV5-1	TRBJ2-5	TRBD2	-	TGCGCCAGCAGCTGGACTAGCGGGAGGGCCGTAGGAGAGACCCAGTACTTC	CASSWTSGRAVGETQYF
15	TRBV4-2	TRBJ2-2	-	-	TGTGCCAGCAGCCTAGAAGGGGCTTGGGGCGGGGAGCTGTTTTTT	CASSLEGAWGGELFF
11	TRBV20-1	TRBJ1-2	-	-	TGCAGTGCTAGAGACAGGGCCGGCTACACCTTC	CSARDRAGYTF
17	TRBV24-1	TRBJ2-6	TRBD1	-	TGTGCCACCAGTAAAGGGGGCCTGGGCTCTGGGGCCAACGTCCTGACTTTC	CATSKGGLGSGANVLTF
14	TRBV5-6	TRBJ1-4	-	-	TGTGCCAGCAGCTTCATTGCAACTAATGAAAAACTGTTTTTT	CASSFIATNEKLFF